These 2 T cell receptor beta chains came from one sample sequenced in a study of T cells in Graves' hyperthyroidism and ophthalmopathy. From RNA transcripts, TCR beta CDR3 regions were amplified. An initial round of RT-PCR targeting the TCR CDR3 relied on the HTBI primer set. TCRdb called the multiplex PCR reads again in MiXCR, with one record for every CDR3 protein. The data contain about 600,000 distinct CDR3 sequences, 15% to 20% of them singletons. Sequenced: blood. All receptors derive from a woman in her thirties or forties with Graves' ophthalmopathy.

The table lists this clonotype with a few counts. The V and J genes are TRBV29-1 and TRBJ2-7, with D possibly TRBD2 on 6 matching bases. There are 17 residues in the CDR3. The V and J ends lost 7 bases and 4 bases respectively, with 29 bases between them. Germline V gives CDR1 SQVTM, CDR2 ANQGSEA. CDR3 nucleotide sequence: TGCAGCGCTGAGACTAGATTTGAAACCAACACCCCTTACGAGCAGTACTTC. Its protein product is CSAETRFETNTPYEQYF.

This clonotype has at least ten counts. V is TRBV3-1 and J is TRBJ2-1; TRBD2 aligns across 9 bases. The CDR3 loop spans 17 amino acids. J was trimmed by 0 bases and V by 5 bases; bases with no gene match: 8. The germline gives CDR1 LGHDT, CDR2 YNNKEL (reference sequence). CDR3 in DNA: TGTGCCAGCAGCTCAAGGACTAGCGAAGCCTCCTACAATGAGCAGTTCTTC. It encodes CASSSRTSEASYNEQFF.